This T cell receptor beta chain was sequenced for a study of cytomegalovirus exposure and HLA in healthy donors. Regarding the study as a whole: The authors later linked a missense DCLRE1C variant to TCR beta V- and J-gene trimming. According to an earlier analysis, most TCR beta V segments yielded productive rearrangements about 87% or about 30% of the time.

Germline CDR1 is MNHNS and CDR2 is SASEGT. This CDR3 comprises 15 residues. The V and J ends lost 4 bases and 2 bases, in that order; junction bases with no gene match: 6. Turning to this clone: Its antigen is still unknown.

The primer mix had 60 Vbeta and 13 Jbeta primers. Produced via immunoSEQ multiplex PCR; TCRdb's table is partial and in-frame only. The sample lists about 130,000 clones; 77% were seen once. The specimen sequenced was PBMCs. The J gene is TRBJ2-7, the V gene TRBV6-1; 9 bases are a match to TRBD1. The TCR sequence derives from a male donor in good health and CMV-seropositive. CDR3 sequence (DNA): TGTGCCAGCAGTGCCGCACAGGGGGCGACCTACGAGCAGTACTTC. Its translation is CASSAAQGATYEQYF.